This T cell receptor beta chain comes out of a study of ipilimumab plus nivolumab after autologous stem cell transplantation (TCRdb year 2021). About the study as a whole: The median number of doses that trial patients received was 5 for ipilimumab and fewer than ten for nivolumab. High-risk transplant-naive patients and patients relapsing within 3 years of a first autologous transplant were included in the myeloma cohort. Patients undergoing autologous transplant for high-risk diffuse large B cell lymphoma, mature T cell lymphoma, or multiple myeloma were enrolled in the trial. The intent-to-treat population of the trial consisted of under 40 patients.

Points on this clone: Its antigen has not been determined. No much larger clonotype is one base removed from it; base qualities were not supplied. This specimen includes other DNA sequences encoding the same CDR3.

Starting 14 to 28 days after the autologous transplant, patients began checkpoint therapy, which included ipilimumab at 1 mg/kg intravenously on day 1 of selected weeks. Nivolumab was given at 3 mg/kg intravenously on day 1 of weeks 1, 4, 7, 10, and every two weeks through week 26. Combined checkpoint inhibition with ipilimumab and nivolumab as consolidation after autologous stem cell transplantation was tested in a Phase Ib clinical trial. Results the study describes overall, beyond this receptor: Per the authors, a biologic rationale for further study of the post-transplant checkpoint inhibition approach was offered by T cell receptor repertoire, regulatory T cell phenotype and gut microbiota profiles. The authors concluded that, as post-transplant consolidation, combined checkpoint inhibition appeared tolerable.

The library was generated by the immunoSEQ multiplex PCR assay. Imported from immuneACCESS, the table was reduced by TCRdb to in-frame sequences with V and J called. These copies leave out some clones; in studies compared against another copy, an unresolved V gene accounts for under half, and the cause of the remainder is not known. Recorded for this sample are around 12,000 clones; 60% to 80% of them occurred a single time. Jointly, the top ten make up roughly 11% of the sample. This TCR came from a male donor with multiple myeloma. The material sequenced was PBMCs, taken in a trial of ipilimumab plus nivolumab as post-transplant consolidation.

The DNA sequence is given as TGTGCCTGGGGTGGACTCTACGAGCAGTACTTC. Translated, this is CAWGGLYEQYF. Recombination connected TRBV30 to TRBJ2-7; tentative D gene TRBD2, with 5 bases matching. V sheds 5 bases and J sheds 3 bases, leaving 8 bases between their ends. CDR1 and CDR2 were assigned from the germline V gene (reference sequence) as GTSNPN and SVGIG. Measured from the cysteine to the phenylalanine, the CDR3 is 11 residues long. The entry retains the CDR3 DNA only, 33 bases that are in frame from base 1.